This TCR beta chain was documented in a study of T-cell memory formation after mild COVID-19. Study information: For the most part, TCR clusters were specific to one donor.

Trimming cost V 6 bases and J 2 bases, with 14 bases left between them. Germline CDR1 MNHEY, CDR2 SMNVEV (reference sequence). This CDR3 is built from 16 residues. Findings and caveats of the study: Second-wave clones reaching peak frequency on day 37 lacked confirmed SARS-CoV-2 specificity. Some clones that responded turned up in pre-infection memory, which suggests that cross-reactive memory joined in. Those CD4+ clones that contracted were mainly in CM and EM (CD8+ ones in EMRA).

TCRdb reprocessed the 5' RACE reads via MiXCR and lists one record per CDR3 protein. This sample has around 180,000 distinct CDR3 sequences, with around 16% found just once. The table lists this clonotype with a few counts. Its target is not known. This chain joins TRBV27 and TRBJ2-6; D not certain. Source material: PBMCs or a T cell subset sorted from them (not recorded which). The sequence derives from an adult woman who had mild COVID-19 (a few samples of this study predate the infection). Cell type and time point are not known. Here the CDR3 DNA reads TGTGCCAGCAGGAACTCCAAGGGTGCTGGGGCCAACGTCCTGACTTTC. Protein sequence: CASRNSKGAGANVLTF.